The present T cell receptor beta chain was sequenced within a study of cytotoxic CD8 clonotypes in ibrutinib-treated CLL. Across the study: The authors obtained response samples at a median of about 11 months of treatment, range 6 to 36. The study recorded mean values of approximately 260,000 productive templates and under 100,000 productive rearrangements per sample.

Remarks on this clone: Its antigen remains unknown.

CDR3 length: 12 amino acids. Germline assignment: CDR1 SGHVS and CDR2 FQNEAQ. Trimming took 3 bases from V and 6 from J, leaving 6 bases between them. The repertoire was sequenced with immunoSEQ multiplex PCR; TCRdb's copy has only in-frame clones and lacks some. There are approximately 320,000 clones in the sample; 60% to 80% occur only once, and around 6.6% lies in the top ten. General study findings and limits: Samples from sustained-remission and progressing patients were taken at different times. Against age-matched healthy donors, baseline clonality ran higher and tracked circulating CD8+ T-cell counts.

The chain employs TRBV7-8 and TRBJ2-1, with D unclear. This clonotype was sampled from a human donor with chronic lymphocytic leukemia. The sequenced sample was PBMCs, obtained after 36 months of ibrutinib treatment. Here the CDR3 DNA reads TGTGCCAGCAGCTTTGTAGGCAATGAGCAGTTCTTC. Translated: CASSFVGNEQFF.